This section outlines one TCR beta chain sequence together with its context. The sample originates from a study of blood T cell repertoires in COVID-19. For the study at large: Specimens from acute and convalescent COVID-19 originated in the United States, Italy and Spain.

With 3 bases clipped from V and 2 bases from J, the junction kept 3 bases outside the gene matches. The germline gives CDR1 MDHEN, CDR2 SYDVKM. This CDR3 contains 14 residues. Per the authors' pipeline: Estimation of nucleated cell counts was performed using reference gene primer amplification. Sequencing was performed with immunoSEQ multiplex PCR; in TCRdb, only in-frame clones are kept and a portion is missing. That table is the source of V, J and clone size, and D and trimming were worked out from the DNA. This sample has 150,000 to 200,000 clones, with around 82% found just once. The TCR was taken from a woman aged 60 to 75 with acute COVID-19. This sequence joins TRBV28 and TRBJ1-1; 7 nucleotides line up with TRBD1. The specimen was PBMCs or T cells enriched from blood (not recorded which). Here the CDR3 DNA reads TGTGCCAGCAGTTTGGGACAGAGCAACACTGAAGCTTTCTTT. It encodes CASSLGQSNTEAFF.